The 20 T cell receptor beta chains below were found in one sample sequenced in a study of blood T cell repertoires in COVID-19. TCRdb's copy holds only in-frame clones and misses some; the assay was immunoSEQ multiplex PCR. The sample lists fewer than 400,000 clones, 86% occurring once. Sequencing used PBMCs or T cells enriched from blood (not recorded which). Receptor source: a man aged 25-45 years who had recovered from COVID-19.

This clone has a single count. This chain joins TRBV28 and TRBJ2-1, with a possible D match to TRBD1 (5 bases). CDR3 size: 15 residues. The V end lost 3 bases, the J end lost 5 bases, and 14 bases lay between the germline ends. Per germline, CDR1 MDHEN and CDR2 SYDVKM. CDR3 DNA sequence: TGTGCCAGCAGTTTTCAGGGTTTTACGAACAATGAGCAGTTCTTC. As protein: CASSFQGFTNNEQFF.

Only one count was recorded for this clone. The J gene is TRBJ2-6, the V gene TRBV5-5; a weak D match, TRBD2 (6 bases). The CDR3 totals 18 residues. V was cut by 0 bases and J by 1 base, with 14 bases left in between. In germline, CDR1 is SGHKS, CDR2 YYEKEE (reference sequence). CDR3 sequence reads: CASSLDPRDLSGANVLTF. For the CDR3, the DNA is TGTGCCAGCAGCTTGGACCCCCGGGACTTATCTGGGGCCAACGTCCTGACTTTC.

The V gene is TRBV19, the J gene TRBJ2-3; D not resolved. V lost 10 bases to trimming and J lost 3 bases, with 14 bases between them. CDR3 length: 13 amino acids. Germline CDR1 and CDR2: LNHDA and SQIVND (reference sequence). CDR3 sequence: CATTSLETDTQYF. In DNA, the CDR3 is TGTGCCACCACCTCTTTAGAGACAGATACGCAGTATTTT.

There are a few counts of this clone. This sequence joins TRBV10-3 and TRBJ2-7; TRBD1 matches 8 bases. The germline CDR1 and CDR2 sequences are ENHRY and SYGVKD. The CDR3 is 13 residues long. Unmatched junction bases numbered 12, after V lost 10 bases and J lost 7 bases. DNA of the CDR3: TGTGCCAGCTCAGGGGGCGCAACCCCGGAGCAGTACTTC. Protein product: CASSGGATPEQYF.

This chain connects TRBV5-1 to TRBJ1-5; 10 positions match TRBD1. Unmatched junction bases numbered 1, after V lost 4 bases and J lost 0 bases. The CDR3 totals 15 residues. The V gene's germline CDR1 is SGHRS and CDR2 YFSETQ. The CDR3 is CASSGTGDSNQPQHF. CDR3 nucleotides: TGCGCCAGCAGCGGGACAGGGGATAGCAATCAGCCCCAGCATTTT.

This chain uses TRBV12-3 or TRBV12-4 with TRBJ1-1; D ambiguous. The CDR3 has 11 amino acids. The V end was cut by 7 bases, the J end by 1 base, with 4 bases between. The CDR3 here is CASTRNTEAFF. The CDR3 coding sequence is TGTGCCAGCACCAGGAACACTGAAGCTTTCTTT.

V usage is TRBV7-2 and J usage is TRBJ1-2, with TRBD1 identical over 7 bases. Germline V gene sequence: CDR1 SGHTA, CDR2 FQGNSA. V trimming: 2 bases; J trimming: 6 bases; junction bases outside the gene matches: 9. There are 15 residues in the CDR3. CDR3 loop: CASSLLKGTEDGYTF. In DNA form, the CDR3 reads TGTGCCAGCAGCTTATTGAAAGGGACAGAGGATGGCTACACCTTC.

This clone was seen a few times. The rearrangement links TRBV21-1 to TRBJ1-4; TRBD1, the table's D call, lacks a check against the DNA. TRBV21-1 is a pseudogene. The CDR3 is made up of 9 amino acids. This CDR3 reads CAGRDRTNF. For the CDR3, the DNA is TGTGCCGGGCGGGACAGGACAAATTTT.

The V call is TRBV29-1, the J call TRBJ1-1; D remains unclear. V lost 2 bases and J 9 bases, leaving 16 bases between the germline ends. Germline V gives CDR1 SQVTM, CDR2 ANQGSEA. CDR3 length equals 13 residues. CDR3 DNA sequence: TGCAGCGTTGAACCGACCGGATCTAGCCAAGCTTTCTTT. Protein sequence: CSVEPTGSSQAFF.

In this sample, this clone turned up a few times. The rearrangement uses TRBV3-1 (or the pseudogene TRBV3-2) and TRBJ1-2; 9 bases match TRBD1. The junction had 4 bases not matched to a gene; V was cut back by 4 bases and J by 4 bases. There are 14 residues in the CDR3. CDR1 LGHDT and CDR2 YNNKEL come from the germline V gene (reference sequence). DNA for the CDR3: TGTGCCAGCAGCCGGACAGGGGAAGGCTATGGCTACACCTTC. This codes for CASSRTGEGYGYTF.

This sequence joins TRBV7-5 and TRBJ2-2; TRBD1 was called by the table and not checked on the DNA. TRBV7-5 is a known pseudogene. The CDR3 is 11 residues long. Written as DNA, the CDR3 is TGTGTCGTCAGGGTTATCGGGGAGCTGTTTTTT. Its protein is CVVRVIGELFF.

The chain couples TRBV29-1 to TRBJ1-1; D call uncertain. The CDR3 contains 12 residues. Per the germline V gene, CDR1 is SQVTM and CDR2 is ANQGSEA. The V gene lost 5 bases and the J gene lost 0 bases, with 7 bases spanning the gap. In nucleotides, the CDR3 is TGCAGCGTTCAGTCCGTGAACACTGAAGCTTTCTTT. Its translation: CSVQSVNTEAFF.

The chain uses TRBV27 and TRBJ1-1; 8 nucleotides agree with TRBD1. CDR1 is MNHEY and CDR2 is SMNVEV in the germline V gene (reference sequence). Trimming at V came to 7 bases and at J to 5 bases, leaving 6 bases not matched to a gene. The CDR3 loop spans 13 amino acids. For the CDR3, the DNA is TGTGCCAGCACCCCTACAGGGGGGACTGAAGCTTTCTTT. This codes for CASTPTGGTEAFF.

The rearrangement uses TRBV19 and TRBJ1-6; weak D call: TRBD1 (6 bases). The CDR3 runs 15 residues. Per the germline V gene, CDR1 is LNHDA and CDR2 is SQIVND (reference sequence). Trimming took off 5 bases at V and 7 bases at J, with 15 bases between the two ends. The CDR3 here is CASSLQGSQNSPLHF. CDR3 nucleotide sequence: TGTGCCAGTAGTTTACAGGGCAGCCAAAATTCACCCCTCCACTTT.

This clone was seen once. The chain uses TRBV6-5 and TRBJ2-1; D may be TRBD1 (6 bases). CDR3 length: 15 residues. Germline V lookup: CDR1 MNHEY, CDR2 SVGAGI. V was trimmed by 2 bases and J by 9 bases, leaving 17 bases between them. The CDR3 here is CASSYAQQGRGEQFF. CDR3 bases: TGTGCCAGCAGTTACGCCCAACAGGGCCGGGGTGAGCAGTTCTTC.

The chain combines TRBV11-2 with TRBJ1-2; D is unresolved. This CDR3 region has 12 residues. In germline, CDR1 is SGHAT, CDR2 FQNNGV. Between the trimmed V and J ends, which lost 5 bases and 7 bases, there was a span of 11 bases. The CDR3 loop reads CASSTGSGGYTF. CDR3 sequence (DNA): TGTGCCAGCAGCACGGGGTCGGGTGGCTACACCTTC.

The rearrangement uses TRBV5-5 and TRBJ1-1, with D tentatively TRBD1 (5 bases). Germline V gene data show CDR1 as SGHKS and CDR2 as YYEKEE (reference sequence). V dropped 5 bases and J dropped 2 bases, with 22 bases sitting between them. There are 17 residues in the CDR3. CDR3 amino acids: CASSGSALRQGNTEAFF. CDR3 DNA: TGTGCCAGCAGTGGAAGCGCACTGAGGCAGGGAAACACTGAAGCTTTCTTT.

The chain joins TRBV6-5 to TRBJ1-5; 11 nucleotides agree with TRBD1. The V and J ends lost 8 bases and 6 bases, in that order; junction bases with no gene match: 6. CDR1 MNHEY and CDR2 SVGAGI come from the germline V gene. The CDR3 spans 14 residues. This chain's CDR3 is CASRTGGTFQPQHF. CDR3 coding DNA: TGTGCCAGCCGGACAGGGGGCACGTTTCAGCCCCAGCATTTT.

The chain couples TRBV7-9 to TRBJ2-1; 11 nucleotides align to TRBD1. This CDR3 has 15 amino acids. CDR1 and CDR2 (germline): SEHNR, FQNEAQ (reference sequence). With 5 bases clipped from V and 8 bases from J, the junction kept 8 bases outside the gene matches. DNA for the CDR3: TGTGCCAGCAGCCCCCTCAGGACAGGGGGCTATGAGCAGTTCTTC. It codes for CASSPLRTGGYEQFF.

The V call is TRBV9, the J call TRBJ2-2; possibly TRBD1 for D (5 bases). Trimming removed 0 bases at V and 6 bases at J, with 6 bases between. CDR1 SGDLS and CDR2 YYNGEE come from the germline V gene. The CDR3 runs 13 residues. As DNA, the CDR3 is TGTGCCAGCAGCGTAGGACAGCCCGGGGAGCTGTTTTTT. Its protein is CASSVGQPGELFF.